The T cell receptor beta chain described here comes from a study of identical twins. Study observations and caveats: Not following the same donors, the study drew its conclusions from cross-sectional statistical analysis. Out-of-frame TCR alpha sharing observed in monozygotic twins exceeded model estimates.

Every one of the donors was a healthy Caucasian. TCRdb ran MiXCR on the 5' RACE reads and lists one entry per CDR3 protein. The data hold hundreds of thousands of distinct CDR3 sequences, with about 14% observed a single time. This clonotype was recorded a few times. What it recognizes is unknown. Germline V gene data show CDR1 as SQVTM and CDR2 as ANQGSEA. With 7 bases clipped from V and 1 base from J, the junction kept 5 bases outside the gene matches. The length of the CDR3 is 13 residues. The V call is TRBV29-1, the J call TRBJ2-7; 9 bases agree with TRBD2. This receptor was identified in a young woman in good health. Sequenced input: memory (CD45RO+) T cells sorted from blood. CDR3 in amino acids: CSAITSGSYEQYF. The CDR3, as DNA: TGCAGCGCCATTACTAGCGGGTCCTACGAGCAGTACTTC.